The 5 T cell receptor beta chains below come from one sample, sequenced in a study of PD-1 blockade in classical Hodgkin lymphoma. Patients all relapsed after autologous stem cell transplantation, and there was variation in brentuximab vedotin exposure. Thawed PBMCs underwent magnetic negative selection to obtain purified CD8+ T cells. Sequencing was performed with immunoSEQ multiplex PCR; in TCRdb, only in-frame clones are kept and a portion is missing. The sample carries around 2,000 clones, 70% to 85% recorded once. The sequences come from CD8+ T cells from blood, collected at baseline. The receptors were gathered from a human donor with classical Hodgkin lymphoma.

The DNA of the CDR3 is TGTGCTAGTGGGCCTGGGGGCGCGGGAGGAGCTTTCTTT. Translation gives CASGPGGAGGAFF. J is TRBJ1-1 and V is TRBV12-5, with D possibly being TRBD1 (6 bases). The CDR3 extends over 13 amino acids. Germline V CDR1 and CDR2: LGHNT, FRNRAP. Trimming removed 6 bases at V and 10 bases at J, with 18 bases between.

This clone was observed a few times. The chain uses TRBV7-9 and TRBJ1-1; the D is unclear. CDR1 is SEHNR, CDR2 FQNEAQ, per germline (reference sequence). This CDR3 is built from 14 residues. V lost 3 bases and J lost 0, with 8 bases in between. CDR3 sequence reads: CASSLGILNTEAFF. Here the CDR3 DNA reads TGTGCCAGCAGCTTGGGAATATTGAACACTGAAGCTTTCTTT.

This chain links TRBV7-8 with TRBJ2-3; 9 bases fit TRBD2. This CDR3 is 14 amino acids long. V lost 4 bases, J lost 1 base, and 0 bases stayed unmatched. From germline, CDR1 is SGHVS and CDR2 FQNEAQ. For the CDR3, the DNA is TGTGCCAGCAGCTCTAGCGGGGGCACAGATACGCAGTATTTT. Translated: CASSSSGGTDTQYF.

There are a few counts of this clone. The chain joins TRBV28 to TRBJ2-7; 10 bases agree with TRBD2. J was trimmed by 8 bases and V by 3 bases; bases with no gene match: 7. The CDR3 has 14 residues. Germline CDR1 is MDHEN and CDR2 is SYDVKM. The CDR3 loop is CASSFPSGRSQQYF. The CDR3 DNA follows: TGTGCCAGCAGTTTTCCTAGCGGGAGATCCCAGCAGTACTTC.

The genes are TRBV9 and TRBJ2-5, with D hard to call. Germline V gives CDR1 SGDLS, CDR2 YYNGEE. V shed 0 bases and J shed 1 base, with 10 bases lying between them. CDR3 length equals 15 residues. This chain's CDR3 is CASSVESALQETQYF. Written as DNA, the CDR3 is TGTGCCAGCAGCGTAGAGTCAGCCCTCCAAGAGACCCAGTACTTC.